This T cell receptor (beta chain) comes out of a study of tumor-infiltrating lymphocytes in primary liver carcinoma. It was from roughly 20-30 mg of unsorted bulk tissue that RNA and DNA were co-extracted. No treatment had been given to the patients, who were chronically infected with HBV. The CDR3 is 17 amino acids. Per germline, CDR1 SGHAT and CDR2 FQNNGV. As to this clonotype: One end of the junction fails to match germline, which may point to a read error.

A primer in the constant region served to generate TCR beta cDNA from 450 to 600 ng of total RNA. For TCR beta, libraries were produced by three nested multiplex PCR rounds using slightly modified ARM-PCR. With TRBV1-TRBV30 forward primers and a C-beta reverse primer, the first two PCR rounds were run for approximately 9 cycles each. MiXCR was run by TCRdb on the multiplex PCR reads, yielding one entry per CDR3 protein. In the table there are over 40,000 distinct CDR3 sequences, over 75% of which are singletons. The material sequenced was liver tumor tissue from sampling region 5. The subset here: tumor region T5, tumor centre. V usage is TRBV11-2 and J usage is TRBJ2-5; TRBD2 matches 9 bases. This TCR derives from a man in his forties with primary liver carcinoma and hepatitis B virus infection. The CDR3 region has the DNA TGTGTCAGCAGCTTAGATATAAAGGCGGGAGGGCAAGAGACCCGGTACTTC. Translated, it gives CVSSLDIKAGGQETRYF.